The 7 T cell receptor beta chains below come from one sample, sequenced in a study of control samples from healthy donors and cancer patients. Libraries were prepared by immunoSEQ multiplex PCR; TCRdb keeps only in-frame clonotypes and omits some of them. The repertoire holds about 40,000 clones, roughly 92% seen once, with 3.6% in the top ten. Sequencing was done on a sample of blood. The receptors shown here come from a woman in her fifties or sixties in good health.

A single count supports this clone. This chain joins TRBV7-2 and TRBJ1-2; TRBD1 matches 7 bases. CDR1 is SGHTA and CDR2 is FQGNSA in the germline V gene. After removal of 4 bases from V and 3 bases from J, the junction contained 8 bases not matched to a gene. The CDR3 consists of 15 residues. The DNA for the CDR3 is TGTGCCAGCAGCTCTGATGTAGGGGGCGACTATGGCTACACCTTC. Its protein is CASSSDVGGDYGYTF.

The J gene is TRBJ2-1, the V gene TRBV2, with D perhaps TRBD2 (5 bases). Germline lookup yields CDR1 SNHLY and CDR2 FYNNEI. V dropped 2 bases and J dropped 7 bases, with 12 bases sitting between them. The CDR3 runs 14 residues. The CDR3 sequence is CASSELASLNEQFF. Written as DNA, the CDR3 is TGTGCCAGCAGTGAACTGGCTAGCTTAAATGAGCAGTTCTTC.

This clone was recorded only once. This chain links TRBV7-7 with TRBJ1-1; D uncertain. The CDR3 spans 15 residues. The V gene's germline CDR1 is SSHAT and CDR2 FNYEAQ (reference sequence). V gave up 5 bases and J gave up 3 bases, with 16 bases separating them. CDR3 amino acids: CASSPLNQGDTEAFF. CDR3 nucleotide sequence: TGTGCCAGCAGCCCCCTAAATCAAGGCGACACTGAAGCTTTCTTT.

The chain combines TRBV29-1 with TRBJ1-2; a possible D gene is TRBD1 (5 bases). This CDR3 comprises 12 residues. Per the germline V gene, CDR1 is SQVTM and CDR2 is ANQGSEA. With 4 bases removed from V and 7 bases from J, the gap between germline ends came to 13 bases. The CDR3 coding sequence is TGCAGCGTTGGTGAGGGGTTGGGTGGCTACACCTTC. It encodes CSVGEGLGGYTF.

The chain links TRBV19 to TRBJ1-1, with D unresolved. CDR1 is LNHDA and CDR2 is SQIVND in the germline V gene (reference sequence). The ends were cut back, 4 bases at V and 4 bases at J, with 10 bases in the middle. CDR3 size: 13 residues. The DNA for the CDR3 is TGTGCCAGTAGTAGAGGCAAAGCCACTGAAGCTTTCTTT. It is translated as CASSRGKATEAFF.

V is TRBV30 and J is TRBJ2-3; D is perhaps TRBD2 (5 bases). V lost 1 base and J lost 0, with 5 bases in between. This CDR3 has 13 residues. Germline values: CDR1 GTSNPN, CDR2 SVGIG (reference sequence). CDR3 sequence reads: CAWSGGSTDTQYF. Here the CDR3 DNA reads TGTGCCTGGAGTGGCGGGAGCACAGATACGCAGTATTTT.

The rearrangement uses TRBV19 and TRBJ1-5; tentatively, D is TRBD1 (6 bases). There are 20 residues in the CDR3. Germline values: CDR1 LNHDA, CDR2 SQIVND (reference sequence). Trimming shortened V by 8 bases and J by 4 bases, and 33 bases separated the two germline ends. CDR3 nucleotide sequence: TGTGCCAGTTTTCGCCCTTTATCAGCCCCAGGACAGACGGGGAATCAGCCCCAGCATTTT. It is translated as CASFRPLSAPGQTGNQPQHF.